The 15 T cell receptor beta chains reported below all come from one sample, sequenced in a study of cytotoxic CD8 clonotypes in ibrutinib-treated CLL. Assay used: immunoSEQ multiplex PCR; TCRdb lists only in-frame clones, some missing. Here the sample spans 150,000 or so clones, roughly four fifths being singletons. Sequenced here: PBMCs, sampled after 24 months of ibrutinib treatment. The receptor set was obtained from a human donor with chronic lymphocytic leukemia.

This clone was seen only once. The chain is built from TRBV9 and TRBJ1-1, with D unclear. CDR3 size: 13 residues. V lost 0 bases and J 2 bases, leaving 5 bases between the germline ends. The germline V gene has CDR1 SGDLS and CDR2 YYNGEE. The DNA for the CDR3 is TGTGCCAGCAGCGTAGTCACTAACACTGAAGCTTTCTTT. Amino acid sequence: CASSVVTNTEAFF.

This clone was observed a single time. The chain links TRBV6-6 to TRBJ1-6; tentative D call: TRBD1 (5 bases). The CDR3 spans 14 residues. The germline V gene encodes CDR1 MNHNY and CDR2 SVGAGI (reference sequence). V shed 2 bases and J shed 8 bases, with 10 bases lying between them. CDR3 sequence: CASSYSRVDSPLHF. The CDR3 bases are TGTGCCAGCAGTTACAGCAGGGTGGATTCACCCCTCCACTTT.

This sequence joins TRBV5-4 and TRBJ1-1, with D hard to call. CDR1 and CDR2 from the germline V gene are SGHNT and YYREEE (reference sequence). The V and J ends lost 4 bases and 4 bases respectively, with 17 bases between them. The CDR3 has 15 amino acids. The CDR3 loop reads CASSLGLGKGTEAFF. The CDR3 nucleotides are TGTGCCAGCAGCCTTGGACTGGGAAAGGGCACTGAAGCTTTCTTT.

The V and J genes are TRBV5-1 and TRBJ2-5, with 10 bases identical to TRBD2. V shed 6 bases, J shed 5 bases, and the junction held 10 bases outside the gene matches. Looked up from germline, CDR1 is SGHRS and CDR2 is YFSETQ. This CDR3 comprises 15 residues. CDR3 bases: TGCGCCAGCATTGAGCGGGAGGGCCCAATGGAGACCCAGTACTTC. Protein product: CASIEREGPMETQYF. Full variable domain (missing parts from reference TRBV5-1 and TRBJ2-5): KAGVTQTPRYLIKTRGQQVTLSCSPISGHRSVSWYQQTPGQGLQFLFEYFSETQRNKGNFPGRFSGRQFSNSRSEMNVSTLELGDSALYLCASIEREGPMETQYFGPGTRLLVL.

This clone has just one count. The gene calls are TRBV6-1 and TRBJ2-3, with 9 bases lining up with TRBD1. Germline CDR1 MNHNS, CDR2 SASEGT. The CDR3 loop spans 12 amino acids. V shed 6 bases and J 14 bases; nucleotides not matched to a gene: 9. This CDR3 is CASRPGQGIRYF. In DNA form, the CDR3 reads TGTGCCAGCAGACCGGGACAGGGTATAAGGTATTTT.

This clone has just a few counts. A read error may produce the germline difference seen at one junction end. The chain joins TRBV6-1 to TRBJ2-7; the match to TRBD1 covers 10 bases. Germline CDR1 and CDR2: MNHNS and SASEGT. The CDR3 spans 13 residues. This CDR3 reads CASSEGWDRGRNF. CDR3 DNA: TGTGCCAGCAGTGAAGGTTGGGACAGGGGACGCAACTTC.

The genes are TRBV21-1 and TRBJ2-3; the D call in the table, TRBD1, was not verified against the DNA. TRBV21-1 is listed as a pseudogene. The CDR3 totals 17 residues. The CDR3 nucleotides read TGTGCCAGCAGCAAAGATTGGAACAGACCCATCACAGATACGCAGTATTTT. Amino acids: CASSKDWNRPITDTQYF.

This rearrangement joins TRBV19 to TRBJ2-1; a weak D match, TRBD2 (6 bases). CDR1 LNHDA and CDR2 SQIVND come from the germline V gene (reference sequence). V dropped 3 bases and J dropped 2 bases, with 14 bases sitting between them. This CDR3 region has 16 residues. CDR3 sequence: CASSMVGLSPYNEQFF. In DNA, the CDR3 is TGTGCCAGTAGTATGGTAGGACTATCCCCCTACAATGAGCAGTTCTTC. The entire variable domain, with the rest obtained from reference TRBV19 and TRBJ2-1, is as follows: DGGITQSPKYLFRKEGQNVTLSCEQNLNHDAMYWYRQDPGQGLRLIYYSQIVNDFQKGDIAEGYSVSREKKESFPLTVTSAQKNPTAFYLCASSMVGLSPYNEQFFGPGTRLTVL.

V is TRBV6-6 and J is TRBJ2-7; 11 bases align to TRBD1. Germline lookup yields CDR1 MNHNY and CDR2 SVGAGI (reference sequence). The trim removed 7 bases at V and 6 bases at J, leaving 8 bases unmatched. The CDR3 has 14 residues. CDR3 loop: CASNPDRGRLEQYF. CDR3 bases: TGTGCCAGCAACCCGGACAGGGGGCGTCTCGAGCAGTACTTC.

This clone has just a few counts. The V gene is TRBV7-2, the J gene TRBJ2-1; the match to TRBD2 covers 14 bases. V trimming: 5 bases; J trimming: 7 bases; junction bases outside the gene matches: 4. The CDR3 is made up of 15 amino acids. In germline, CDR1 is SGHTA, CDR2 FQGNSA. Here the CDR3 reads CASSPGLAGGNEQFF. CDR3 sequence (DNA): TGTGCCAGCAGCCCAGGACTAGCGGGAGGTAATGAGCAGTTCTTC.

The chain recombines TRBV5-5 with TRBJ1-1, with 8 nucleotides matching TRBD1. There are 15 residues in the CDR3. V gave up 7 bases and J gave up 0 bases; unmatched junction bases: 8. Germline CDR1 and CDR2: SGHKS and YYEKEE (reference sequence). CDR3 in amino acids: CASAPRGQVNTEAFF. CDR3 nucleotide sequence: TGTGCCAGCGCTCCGAGGGGACAGGTGAACACTGAAGCTTTCTTT. Combining the CDR3 with reference TRBV5-5 and TRBJ1-1 gives the whole variable domain DAGVTQSPTHLIKTRGQQVTLRCSPISGHKSVSWYQQVLGQGPQFIFQYYEKEERGRGNFPDRFSARQFPNYSSELNVNALLLGDSALYLCASAPRGQVNTEAFFGQGTRLTVV.

This chain links TRBV11-2 with TRBJ1-1, with TRBD1 matching over 10 bases. This CDR3 contains 16 residues. V was clipped by 2 bases and J by 2 bases; unmatched bases: 5. Germline V gives CDR1 SGHAT, CDR2 FQNNGV. The CDR3, as DNA: TGTGCCAGCAGCTTACGTGGGACAGGGGTAAACACTGAAGCTTTCTTT. The encoded protein is CASSLRGTGVNTEAFF.

The chain carries TRBV18 and TRBJ2-7; D ambiguous. Germline CDR1 reads KGHSH; CDR2 reads LQKENI. The CDR3 spans 16 residues. V was trimmed by 2 bases and J by 2 bases, leaving 16 bases between them. Here the CDR3 reads CASSPVPRLPTYEQYF. The CDR3 coding sequence is TGTGCCAGCTCACCAGTCCCCCGGCTGCCCACCTACGAGCAGTACTTC.

V usage is TRBV7-9 and J usage is TRBJ2-5, with D unresolved. Germline V lookup: CDR1 SEHNR, CDR2 FQNEAQ (reference sequence). This CDR3 has 12 amino acids. V was pared by 5 bases and J by 9 bases, with 13 bases between. The CDR3, as DNA: TGTGCCAGCAGCCTAAAAGACGGATCCCAGTACTTC. Its translation is CASSLKDGSQYF.

The V and J genes are TRBV7-2 and TRBJ2-7; D is undetermined. Germline lookup yields CDR1 SGHTA and CDR2 FQGNSA. The CDR3 is made up of 13 amino acids. V lost 5 bases, J lost 4 bases, and 12 bases lay in between. CDR3 bases: TGTGCCAGCAGCCCTCGGATCGGGTACGAGCAGTACTTC. As protein: CASSPRIGYEQYF.